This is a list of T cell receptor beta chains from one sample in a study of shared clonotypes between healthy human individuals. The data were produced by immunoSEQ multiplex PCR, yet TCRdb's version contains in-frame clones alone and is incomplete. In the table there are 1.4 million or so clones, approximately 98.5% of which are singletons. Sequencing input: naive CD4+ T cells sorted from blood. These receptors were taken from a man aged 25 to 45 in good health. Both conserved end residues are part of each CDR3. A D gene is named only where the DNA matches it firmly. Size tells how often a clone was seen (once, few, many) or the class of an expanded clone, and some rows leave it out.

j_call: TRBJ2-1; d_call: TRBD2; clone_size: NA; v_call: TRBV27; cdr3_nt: TGTGCCAGCAGCCGACTAGCGGGTACCTACAATGAGCAGTTCTTC; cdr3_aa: CASSRLAGTYNEQFF
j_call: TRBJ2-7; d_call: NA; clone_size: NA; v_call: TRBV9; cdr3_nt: TGTGCCAGCAGCGCGGGATTCCGCTCCTACGAGCAGTACTTC; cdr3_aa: CASSAGFRSYEQYF
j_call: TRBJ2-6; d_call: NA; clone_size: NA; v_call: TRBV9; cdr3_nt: TGTGCCAGCAGCGCACTGGTGGGGGCTGGGGCCAACGTCCTGACTTTC; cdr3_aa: CASSALVGAGANVLTF
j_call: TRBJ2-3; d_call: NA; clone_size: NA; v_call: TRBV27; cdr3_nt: TGTGCCAGCAGTTTAAACAGGGGCACAGATACGCAGTATTTT; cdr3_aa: CASSLNRGTDTQYF
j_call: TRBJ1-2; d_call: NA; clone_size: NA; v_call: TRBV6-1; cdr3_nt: TGTGCCAGCAGTGAAAGCACAGACTATGGCTACACCTTC; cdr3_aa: CASSESTDYGYTF
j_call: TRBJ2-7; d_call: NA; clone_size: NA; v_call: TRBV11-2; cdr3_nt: TGTGCCAGCAGCTTAGGGGTCCCAGCTTACGAGCAGTACTTC; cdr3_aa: CASSLGVPAYEQYF
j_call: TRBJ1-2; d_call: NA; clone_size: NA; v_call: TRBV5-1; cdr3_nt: TGCGCCAGCAGCTTGACAGAAGCCTATGGCTACACCTTC; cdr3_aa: CASSLTEAYGYTF
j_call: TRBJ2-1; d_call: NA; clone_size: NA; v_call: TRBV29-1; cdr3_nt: TGCAGCTCCCAGCCGGCTTTGCTATACAATGAGCAGTTCTTC; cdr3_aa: CSSQPALLYNEQFF
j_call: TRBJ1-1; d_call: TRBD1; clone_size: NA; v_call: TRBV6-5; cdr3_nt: TGTGCCAGCAGGACCGGGACAGCGAACACTGAAGCTTTCTTT; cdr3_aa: CASRTGTANTEAFF
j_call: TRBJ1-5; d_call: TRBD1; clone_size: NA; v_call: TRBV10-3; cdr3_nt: TGTGCCATCAGTGACGGGACAGGGTCCAATCAGCCCCAGCATTTT; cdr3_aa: CAISDGTGSNQPQHF
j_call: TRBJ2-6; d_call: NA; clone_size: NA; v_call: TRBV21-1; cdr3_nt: TGTGCCAGCAGCAAAGAAGCAGGCCCCGGGGCCAACGTCCTGACTTTC; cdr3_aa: CASSKEAGPGANVLTF
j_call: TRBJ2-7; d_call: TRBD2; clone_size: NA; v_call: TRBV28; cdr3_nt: TGTGCCAGCAGCTCACTACTCTCAGGACTAGCGGGAAGAAGGGACCCCTACGAGCAGTACTTC; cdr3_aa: CASSSLLSGLAGRRDPYEQYF
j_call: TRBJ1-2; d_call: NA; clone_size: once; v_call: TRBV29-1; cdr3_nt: TGCAGCGTTGTAGGGGAACCGGCACAGGCAACTAACTATGGCTACACCTTC; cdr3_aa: CSVVGEPAQATNYGYTF
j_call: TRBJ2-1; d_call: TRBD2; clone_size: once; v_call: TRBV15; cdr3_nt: TGTGCCACAACCCGACTAGCCGGCAATGAGCAGTTCTTC; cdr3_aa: CATTRLAGNEQFF
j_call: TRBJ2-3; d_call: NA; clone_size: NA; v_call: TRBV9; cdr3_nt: TGTGCCAGCAGCGTAGGAGAGGGAGATACGCAGTATTTT; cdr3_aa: CASSVGEGDTQYF
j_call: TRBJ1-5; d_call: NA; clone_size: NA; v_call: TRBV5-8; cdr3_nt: TGTGCCAGCAGCTTAGAACAGAATCAGCCCCAGCATTTT; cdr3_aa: CASSLEQNQPQHF
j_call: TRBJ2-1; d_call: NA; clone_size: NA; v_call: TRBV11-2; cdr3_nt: TGTGCCAGCAGCTTAGAGTACAATGAGCAGTTCTTC; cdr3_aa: CASSLEYNEQFF
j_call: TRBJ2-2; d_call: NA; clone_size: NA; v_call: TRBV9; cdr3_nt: TGTGCCAGCAACCGGGCACCCTTCACCGGGGAGCTGTTTTTT; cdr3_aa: CASNRAPFTGELFF
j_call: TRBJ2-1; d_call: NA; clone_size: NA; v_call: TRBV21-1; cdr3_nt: TGTGCCAGCAGCACAAGACTAGCGGGAGAAGTTTATGAGCAGTTCTTC; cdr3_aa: CASSTRLAGEVYEQFF
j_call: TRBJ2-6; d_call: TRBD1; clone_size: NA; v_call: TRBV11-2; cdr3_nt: TGTGCCAGCAGCAAGACAGGGGCTGGGGCCAACGTCCTGACTTTC; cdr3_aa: CASSKTGAGANVLTF
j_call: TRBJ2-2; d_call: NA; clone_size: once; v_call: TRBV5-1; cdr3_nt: TGCGCCAGCAGACAGGGTGATTACACCGGGGAGCTGTTTTTT; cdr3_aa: CASRQGDYTGELFF
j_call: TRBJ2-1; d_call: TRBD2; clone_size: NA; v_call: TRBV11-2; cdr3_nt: TGTGCCAGCAGCCCACTCGCGGGAGGGAAGATCAATGAGCAGTTCTTC; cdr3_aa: CASSPLAGGKINEQFF
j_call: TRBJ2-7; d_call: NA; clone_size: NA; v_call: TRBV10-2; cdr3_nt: TGCGCCAGCAGATCTCGGGACGAGCAGTACTTC; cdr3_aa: CASRSRDEQYF
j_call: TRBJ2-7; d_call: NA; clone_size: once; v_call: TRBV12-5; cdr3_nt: TGTGCTAGTGGTTTGGGGCACAGGGATATCTACGAGCAGTACTTC; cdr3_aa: CASGLGHRDIYEQYF
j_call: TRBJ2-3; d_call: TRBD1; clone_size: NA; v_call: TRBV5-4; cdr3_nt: TGTGCCAGCAGCTTGGGGGACAGGGGAACAGATACGCAGTATTTT; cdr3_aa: CASSLGDRGTDTQYF
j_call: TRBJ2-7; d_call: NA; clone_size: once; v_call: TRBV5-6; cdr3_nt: TGTGCCAGCAGCTTGGCGTCTCTAATTGGCGACGAGCAGTACTTC; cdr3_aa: CASSLASLIGDEQYF
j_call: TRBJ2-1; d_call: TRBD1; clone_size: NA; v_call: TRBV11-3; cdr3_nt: TGTGCCAGCAGCCTAGGCCCGGGACAGGGGTGGAATGAGCAGTTCTTC; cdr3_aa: CASSLGPGQGWNEQFF
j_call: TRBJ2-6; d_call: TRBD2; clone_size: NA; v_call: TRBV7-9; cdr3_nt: TGTGCCAGCAGCTTCAGTACGGGAGCGGGGGCTGGGGCCAACGTCCTGACTTTC; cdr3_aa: CASSFSTGAGAGANVLTF